This TCR beta chain was obtained from a study of cytomegalovirus exposure and HLA in healthy donors. Study-level findings and limits: The study labeled 170 or so TCR beta chains cytomegalovirus-associated.

The PCR employed 60 Vbeta primers together with 13 Jbeta primers. The data were produced by immunoSEQ multiplex PCR, yet TCRdb's version contains in-frame clones alone and is incomplete. The data hold roughly 92,000 clones, with roughly three quarters observed a single time. Trimming stripped 5 bases from V and 4 bases from J, with 12 bases between. Germline V gene sequence: CDR1 MNHEY, CDR2 SVGAGI. The length of the CDR3 is 15 residues. In regard to this clone: The antigen is not known.

This clonotype was obtained from a woman aged 45-59 years in good health and CMV-seropositive. Material: PBMCs. The rearrangement joins TRBV6-5 to TRBJ2-6; D may be TRBD1 (5 bases). This CDR3 reads CASSLRQSGANVLTF. The CDR3 nucleotides are TGTGCCAGCAGTCTTCGACAGTCCGGGGCCAACGTCCTGACTTTC.